This is a list of T cell receptor beta chains from one sample in a study of OX40 agonist ivuxolimab in advanced cancers. The protocol was immunoSEQ multiplex PCR, while the TCRdb copy is restricted to in-frame clones and leaves out a portion. Of 40,000 or so clones detected, 92% appear once; the ten largest clones hold approximately 9.7%. The material was CD4+ or CD8+ T cells sorted from blood, obtained in a trial of the OX40 agonist ivuxolimab. The receptors stem from an adult with an advanced solid tumor such as melanoma, head and neck, liver or kidney cancer. CDR3s include the opening cysteine and the closing phenylalanine or tryptophan.

j_gene: TRBJ2-5; v_gene: TRBV29-1; CDR3aa: CSVPGSREGLGTQYF
j_gene: TRBJ2-1; v_gene: TRBV7-9; CDR3aa: CASSLGGLAGLHYNEQFF
j_gene: TRBJ1-5; v_gene: TRBV4-3; CDR3aa: CASSQDPDSGAYGAQHF
j_gene: TRBJ2-2; v_gene: TRBV6-6; CDR3aa: CAIGLPNTGELFF
j_gene: TRBJ2-5; v_gene: TRBV4-1; CDR3aa: CASSYTPRGETQYF
j_gene: TRBJ1-1; v_gene: TRBV5-6; CDR3aa: CASSLASFEAFF
j_gene: TRBJ2-7; v_gene: TRBV10-3; CDR3aa: CAISDPSGEGLEEQYF
j_gene: TRBJ2-3; v_gene: TRBV30; CDR3aa: CAWSGSGSTDTQYF
j_gene: TRBJ2-3; v_gene: TRBV30; CDR3aa: CALGAERGPDTQYF
j_gene: TRBJ2-3; v_gene: TRBV2; CDR3aa: CASEAGPSTDTQYF
j_gene: TRBJ1-5; v_gene: TRBV7-9; CDR3aa: CASSSDRERNQPQHF
j_gene: TRBJ2-3; v_gene: TRBV28; CDR3aa: CASSLTLGDTQYF
j_gene: TRBJ1-2; v_gene: TRBV5-5; CDR3aa: CASSAGAVLNYGYTF
j_gene: TRBJ1-2; v_gene: TRBV7-9; CDR3aa: CASSLAGATNYGYTF
j_gene: TRBJ2-7; v_gene: TRBV4-1; CDR3aa: CASSQGSGTSSSYEQYF
j_gene: TRBJ1-5; v_gene: TRBV30; CDR3aa: CAWSDGGGNQPQHF
j_gene: TRBJ2-2; v_gene: TRBV9; CDR3aa: CASSVEGLPQGNTGELFF
j_gene: TRBJ2-3; v_gene: TRBV10-2; CDR3aa: CASSDPSGGRTDTQYF
j_gene: TRBJ2-5; v_gene: TRBV7-6; CDR3aa: CASSPPAGPQETQYF
j_gene: TRBJ1-2; v_gene: TRBV5-6; CDR3aa: CASSLAGTGRNYGYTF
j_gene: TRBJ2-3; v_gene: TRBV5-1; CDR3aa: CASSGRTSGDEAKGPDTQYF
j_gene: TRBJ1-1; v_gene: TRBV27; CDR3aa: CASSLAQGAGGAFF
j_gene: TRBJ2-1; v_gene: TRBV6-5; CDR3aa: CASSYGWSYDEQFF
j_gene: TRBJ1-2; v_gene: TRBV9; CDR3aa: CASRRPGEDGYTF
j_gene: TRBJ1-1; v_gene: TRBV6-5; CDR3aa: CASLNGSHKAFF
j_gene: TRBJ2-7; v_gene: TRBV19; CDR3aa: CASSIGLAVLYEQYF
j_gene: TRBJ1-1; v_gene: TRBV29-1; CDR3aa: CSVQRAVEAFF
j_gene: TRBJ2-2; v_gene: TRBV14; CDR3aa: CASSPWGLRMNTGELFF
j_gene: TRBJ1-2; v_gene: TRBV19; CDR3aa: CASGIGANYGYTF
j_gene: TRBJ2-3; v_gene: TRBV7-9; CDR3aa: CASSPLVRERTDTQYF
j_gene: TRBJ1-2; v_gene: TRBV28; CDR3aa: CASSLGQGNGYTF
j_gene: TRBJ2-5; v_gene: TRBV13; CDR3aa: CASSLGSGETQYF
j_gene: TRBJ1-2; v_gene: TRBV9; CDR3aa: CASSPGQGNYGYTF
j_gene: TRBJ1-2; v_gene: TRBV2; CDR3aa: CASSEGGSNYGYTF
j_gene: TRBJ1-2; v_gene: TRBV7-1; CDR3aa: CASSQYRGYGYTF
j_gene: TRBJ1-2; v_gene: TRBV7-2; CDR3aa: CASSLSTGNSYGYTF
j_gene: TRBJ1-5; v_gene: TRBV9; CDR3aa: CASSVEGGVQPQHF
j_gene: TRBJ2-5; v_gene: TRBV7-2; CDR3aa: CASSLGGDRRRIRQETQYF
j_gene: TRBJ2-1; v_gene: TRBV7-2; CDR3aa: CASRTSGVSYNEQFF
j_gene: TRBJ2-2; v_gene: TRBV4-1; CDR3aa: CASTMGVGTGELFF
j_gene: TRBJ2-1; v_gene: TRBV15; CDR3aa: CATSRDGDYRGNEQFF
j_gene: TRBJ1-1; v_gene: TRBV7-7; CDR3aa: CASSLSRGTEAFF